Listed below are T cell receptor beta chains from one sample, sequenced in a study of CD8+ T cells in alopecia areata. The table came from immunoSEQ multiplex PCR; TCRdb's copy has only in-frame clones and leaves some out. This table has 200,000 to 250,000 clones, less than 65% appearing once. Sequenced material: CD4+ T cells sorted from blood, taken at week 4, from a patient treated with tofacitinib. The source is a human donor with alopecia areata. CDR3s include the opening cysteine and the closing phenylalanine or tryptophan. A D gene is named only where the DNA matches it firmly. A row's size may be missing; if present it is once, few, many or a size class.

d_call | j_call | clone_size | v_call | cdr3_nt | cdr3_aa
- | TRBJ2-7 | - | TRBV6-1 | TGTGCCAGCAGCTCCGGGAAGGGGCTGTACGAGCAGTACTTC | CASSSGKGLYEQYF
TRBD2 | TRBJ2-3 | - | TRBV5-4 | TGTGCCAGCAGCCTCCGACTAGCGGGGGTGGCAGATACGCAGTATTTT | CASSLRLAGVADTQYF
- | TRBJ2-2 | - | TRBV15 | TGTGCCACCAGCAGACCGGGCGGGACCGGGGAGCTGTTTTTT | CATSRPGGTGELFF
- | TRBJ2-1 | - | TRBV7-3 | TGTGCCAGCAGCTTGTCGGGACTGTCCTACAATGAGCAGTTCTTC | CASSLSGLSYNEQFF
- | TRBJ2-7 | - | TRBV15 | TGTGCCACCAGCAGATCCCAACAGAGCTACGAGCAGTACTTC | CATSRSQQSYEQYF
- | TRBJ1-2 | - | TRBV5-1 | TGCGCCAGCAGCTTGTTCGCAGGAGAGGATGGCTACACCTTC | CASSLFAGEDGYTF
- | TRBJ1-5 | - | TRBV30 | TGTGCCTGGAGTGTAAGGAGCAATCAGCCCCAGCATTTT | CAWSVRSNQPQHF
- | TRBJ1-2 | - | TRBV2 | TGTGCCAGCAGTGGCTTAGATGGCTACACCTTC | CASSGLDGYTF
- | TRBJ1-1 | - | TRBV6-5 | TGTGCCAGCAGTCGATCCGGGACAATAAACACTGAAGCTTTCTTT | CASSRSGTINTEAFF
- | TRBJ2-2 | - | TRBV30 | TGTGCCTGGAGCAGGAGAAACACCGGGGAGCTGTTTTTT | CAWSRRNTGELFF
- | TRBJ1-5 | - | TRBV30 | TGTGCCTGGAACGGGCAGGGCGATCAGCCCCAGCATTTT | CAWNGQGDQPQHF
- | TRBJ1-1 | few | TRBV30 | TGTGCCTGGAGAAGAGGTAGCGCGAACACTGAAGCTTTCTTT | CAWRRGSANTEAFF
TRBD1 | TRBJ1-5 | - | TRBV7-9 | TGTGCCAGCAGCCGACAGGGGGATCAGCCCCAGCATTTT | CASSRQGDQPQHF
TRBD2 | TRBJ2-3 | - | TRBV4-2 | TGTGCCAGCGGACAAATAGCGGGGGGGGAGCGAGATACGCAGTATTTT | CASGQIAGGERDTQYF
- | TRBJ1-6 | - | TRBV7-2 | TGTGCCAGCAGCTTAGCGTTGGCAGTCGGGGATAATTCACCCCTCCACTTT | CASSLALAVGDNSPLHF
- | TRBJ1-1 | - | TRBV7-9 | TGTGCCAGCAGCTCCCTCCAAGGCACTGAAGCTTTCTTT | CASSSLQGTEAFF
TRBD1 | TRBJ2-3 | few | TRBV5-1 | TGCGCCAGCAAGCCGTTGGACAGGGAAACAGATACGCAGTATTTT | CASKPLDRETDTQYF
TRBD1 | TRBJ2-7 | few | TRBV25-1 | TGTGCCAGCAGTAAGACAGGGGATCACGAGCAGTACTTC | CASSKTGDHEQYF
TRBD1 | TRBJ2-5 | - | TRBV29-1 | TGCAGCGTGGGGGACAGCTTCCAAGAGACCCAGTACTTC | CSVGDSFQETQYF
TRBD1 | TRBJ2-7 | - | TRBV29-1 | TGCAGCGTTGCCAGGGGGCCGGACGAGCAGTACTTC | CSVARGPDEQYF
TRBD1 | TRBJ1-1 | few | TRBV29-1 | TGCAGCGCTCTACAGGGGGCGAACACTGAAGCTTTCTTT | CSALQGANTEAFF
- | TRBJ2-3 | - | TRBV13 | TGTGCCAGCACCCAGTCGGGCGGTACGCAGTATTTT | CASTQSGGTQYF
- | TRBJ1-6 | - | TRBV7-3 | TGTGCCAGCAGCGCCCGACAGGCTTCACCCCTCCACTTT | CASSARQASPLHF
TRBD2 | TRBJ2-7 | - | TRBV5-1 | TGCGCCAGCAGCCGCCAGATCGGGGGGTTCTCCTACGAGCAGTACTTC | CASSRQIGGFSYEQYF
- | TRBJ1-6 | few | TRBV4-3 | TGCGCCAGCAGCCAAGCGGGGGCTCCCCTCCACTTT | CASSQAGAPLHF
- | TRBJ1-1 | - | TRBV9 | TGTGCCAGCAGCCTAAACTTCATGAACACTGAAGCTTTCTTT | CASSLNFMNTEAFF
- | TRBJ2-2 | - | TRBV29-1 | TGCAGCGTTCGTGTGGGGACCGGGGAGCTGTTTTTT | CSVRVGTGELFF
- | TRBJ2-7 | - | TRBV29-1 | TGCAGCGTTGAAAGGGCCTACGAGCAGTACTTC | CSVERAYEQYF
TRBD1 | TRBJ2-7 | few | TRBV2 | TGTGCCAGCGTGGGACAGGGTAGGAACGAGCAGTACTTC | CASVGQGRNEQYF
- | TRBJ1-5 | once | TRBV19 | TGTGCCAGTAGTATTAGCAATCAGCCCCAGCATTTT | CASSISNQPQHF
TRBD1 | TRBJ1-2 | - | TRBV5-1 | TGCGCCAGCAGTCTACAGGGGACCGATGGCTACACCTTC | CASSLQGTDGYTF
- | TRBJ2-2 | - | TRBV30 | TGTGCCTGCCCAGTGGCCCTGAAGAACACCGGGGAGCTGTTTTTT | CACPVALKNTGELFF
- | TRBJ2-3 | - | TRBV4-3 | TGCGCCAGCAGCCAAGAAGGTACAGATACGCAGTATTTT | CASSQEGTDTQYF
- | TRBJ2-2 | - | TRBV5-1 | TGCGCCAGCAGCTTATCGGGGAGTGACACCGGGGAGCTGTTTTTT | CASSLSGSDTGELFF
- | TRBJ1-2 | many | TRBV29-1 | TGCAGCGTTCGGGTCGGAGTCGGTAGCTATGGCTACACCTTC | CSVRVGVGSYGYTF
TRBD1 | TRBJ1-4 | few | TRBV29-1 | TGCAGCGTTGAGGACAGGGAAGATGAAAAACTGTTTTTT | CSVEDREDEKLFF
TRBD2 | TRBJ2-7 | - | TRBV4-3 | TGCGCCAGCAGGAGAAGACTAGCGGGTCCCTACGAGCAGTACTTC | CASRRRLAGPYEQYF
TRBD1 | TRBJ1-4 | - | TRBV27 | TGTGCCAGCAGGAGACAGGGGAATTCCGAAAAACTGTTTTTT | CASRRQGNSEKLFF
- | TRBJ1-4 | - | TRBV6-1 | TGTGCCAGCATGGGGGACACGAGAAAACTGTTTTTT | CASMGDTRKLFF
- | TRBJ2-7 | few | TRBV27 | TGTGCCAGCAGTTTTGGACGTACCTACGAGCAGTACTTC | CASSFGRTYEQYF
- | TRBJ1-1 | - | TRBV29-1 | TGCAGCGTGGACCAAGGGGGGACCCACTCGATGAACACTGAAGCTTTCTTT | CSVDQGGTHSMNTEAFF
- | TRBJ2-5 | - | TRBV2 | TGTGCCAGCACCTGGACCGTCCTCCAAGAGACCCAGTACTTC | CASTWTVLQETQYF
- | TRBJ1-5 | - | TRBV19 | TGTGCCAGTAGTATCCAGGATGGCAATCAGCCCCAGCATTTT | CASSIQDGNQPQHF
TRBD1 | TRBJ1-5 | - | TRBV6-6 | TGTGCCAGCAGACTTACAGGGGTCAATCAGCCCCAGCATTTT | CASRLTGVNQPQHF
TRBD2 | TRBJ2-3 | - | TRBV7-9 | TGTGCCAGCAGGGCGGGGGGCCGTGGCACAGATACGCAGTATTTT | CASRAGGRGTDTQYF
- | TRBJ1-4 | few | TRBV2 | TGTGCCAGCACCCTAAGAGCAGTTGAAAAACTGTTTTTT | CASTLRAVEKLFF
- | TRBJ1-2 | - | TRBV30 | TGTGCCTGGAGTGTCCGAGGGGCTCAGGGCTACACCTTC | CAWSVRGAQGYTF
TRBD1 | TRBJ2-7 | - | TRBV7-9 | TGTGCCAGCAGCTCCGGGGACAGGGGAAGAGAGCAGTACTTC | CASSSGDRGREQYF
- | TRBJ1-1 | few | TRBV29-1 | TGCAGCGTTGTTATGGGGGGCACTGAAGCTTTCTTT | CSVVMGGTEAFF
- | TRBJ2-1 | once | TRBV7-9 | TGTGCCAGCAGCCCGCAACACAATGAGCAGTTCTTC | CASSPQHNEQFF
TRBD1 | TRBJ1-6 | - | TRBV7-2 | TGTGCCAGCAGCTCTGGACAGGGTTCACCCCTCCACTTT | CASSSGQGSPLHF
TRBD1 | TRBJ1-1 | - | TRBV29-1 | TGCAGCGTTGTCCCTTTTCCGGGACAGGCGGGGACTGAAGCTTTCTTT | CSVVPFPGQAGTEAFF